This entry features one T cell receptor beta chain sequence. Based on its abundance in the sample, this clonotype is medium-sized (0.01 to 0.1%). Its antigen is still unknown. No base-level quality is on record; no much larger clone is a single base apart. The data originate from a study (dated by TCRdb to 2014 to 2015). In terms of the full investigation: The study set out to test whether tumor-infiltrating Tregs in breast cancer get recruited from blood Tregs or are instead converted in situ from other CD4+ T cell subsets. Paper-wide results and their limitations: The TCR alpha and beta sequences of tumor-infiltrating Tregs showed the greatest overlap with tumor naive CD4+ T cells, followed by blood naive CD4+ T cells. The larger-cohort validation was restricted to a single TCR beta V-J rearrangement rather than whole repertoires. Tumor memory CD4+ T cell TCR gene usage was found to cluster with blood and lymph node memory CD4+ cells and with lymph node naive CD4+ cells.

Cells that were CD4+CD25+CD127-/low were the ones isolated as Tregs. Tregs, naive and memory CD4+ T cells from tumor, blood and ipsilateral draining lymph nodes of a few breast cancer patients underwent full-length TCR alpha and beta sequencing. Ficoll density gradient centrifugation was used to isolate mononuclear cells from lymph nodes or from 40 to 50 ml of peripheral blood. A purity exceeding 90% was confirmed by FACS for the sorted cell populations. Full-length TCR variable regions were amplified by 5' RACE PCR with constant-region reverse primers, and semi-nested PCR with Nested Universal Primer A was subsequently performed. Using the ReliaPrep RNA Cell Miniprep System, total RNA was extracted, and the SMARTer RACE 5'/3' Kit was then used to reverse transcribe the RNA into 5'RACE-ready cDNA. An Illumina MiSeq was used to sequence the full-length TCR alpha and beta libraries, which had been barcoded with multiplex adaptors. In the paper's pipeline: For each of nine subset-tissue groups, sequencing data from the five patients were combined, and the groups were compared by unsupervised clustering of TCR gene usage. The Morisita-Horn index, with shared sequences weighted by their contribution to each repertoire, was used to calculate repertoire similarity. TCRdb's own reprocessing of the public reads used fastp at Q25 and MiXCR and kept productive beta chains. Under each unique CDR3 protein, matching rows form one entry showing the most common genes and DNA. Clone size and V and J calls follow TCRdb, not the original study. The sample table holds about 10,000 distinct CDR3 sequences, of which around 15% were seen once. The top ten constitute 2.5% to 4% of the sample.

CDR1 and CDR2 (MGHRA, YSYEKL) derive from the germline V gene. Its CDR3 holds 17 amino acids, cysteine through phenylalanine. Only CDR3 DNA is held: 51 bases, read in frame from base 1. V and J lose 4 bases and 3 bases, and a span of 21 bases separates them. What was sequenced was Tregs sorted from blood. The rearranged chain carries TRBV4-1 and TRBJ1-1; the D gene is not confidently resolved. The receptor was derived from a female donor with breast cancer. In nucleotides, the sequence is TGCGCCAGCAGCCGCTCCCACATGGGGTTGGGGTACACTGAAGCTTTCTTT. This codes for CASSRSHMGLGYTEAFF.